This T cell receptor beta chain was retrieved from a study of blood T cell repertoires in COVID-19. Sequenced by immunoSEQ multiplex PCR; TCRdb stores in-frame clones only, minus some. In the table there are over 150,000 clones, about 86% of which are singletons. Trimming took off 5 bases at V and 1 base at J, with 12 bases between the two ends. Germline CDR1 reads SGHTA; CDR2 reads FQGNSA. This CDR3 comprises 15 residues. The sample consisted of peripheral blood. This rearrangement joins TRBV7-2 to TRBJ1-5; D possibly corresponds to TRBD1 (6 bases). The sequence derives from a woman aged 18-29 years who had recovered from COVID-19. CDR3 coding DNA: TGTGCCAGCAGCCTTACAGGGAACAGCAATCAGCCCCAGCATTTT. This encodes CASSLTGNSNQPQHF. Full variable domain (rest looked up from reference TRBV7-2 and TRBJ1-5): GAGVSQSPSNKVTEKGKDVELRCDPISGHTALYWYRQSLGQGLEFLIYFQGNSAPDKSGLPSDRFSAERTGGSVSTLTIQRTQQEDSAVYLCASSLTGNSNQPQHFGDGTRLSIL.